This T cell receptor beta chain was identified during a study of blood T cell repertoires in COVID-19. Study-wide background: The United States, Italy and Spain supplied acute and convalescent COVID-19 samples. Sources were T cells, B-cell-depleted T cells, or PBMCs; the material itself was cDNA or gDNA.

As handled by the study authors: It was from reference gene primer amplification that nucleated cell counts were estimated. Generated by immunoSEQ multiplex PCR, the TCRdb table keeps only in-frame clones and is missing some. D and trimming were read from the DNA, whereas the V and J calls and clone size are those reported in that table. The repertoire consists of roughly 59,000 clones, with roughly 72% occurring once and the leading ten covering around 6.4%. This CDR3 has 14 amino acids. Trimming removed 8 bases at V and 2 bases at J, with 12 bases between. Germline assignment: CDR1 MNHNY and CDR2 SVGAGI (reference sequence).

The chain joins TRBV6-6 to TRBJ2-2, with D perhaps matching TRBD2 (5 bases). This TCR was sampled from a woman aged 50 to 65 with active or convalescent COVID-19. The specimen was peripheral blood. The CDR3 sequence is CASGGPPNTGELFF. CDR3 coding DNA: TGTGCCAGCGGAGGACCCCCAAACACCGGGGAGCTGTTTTTT.